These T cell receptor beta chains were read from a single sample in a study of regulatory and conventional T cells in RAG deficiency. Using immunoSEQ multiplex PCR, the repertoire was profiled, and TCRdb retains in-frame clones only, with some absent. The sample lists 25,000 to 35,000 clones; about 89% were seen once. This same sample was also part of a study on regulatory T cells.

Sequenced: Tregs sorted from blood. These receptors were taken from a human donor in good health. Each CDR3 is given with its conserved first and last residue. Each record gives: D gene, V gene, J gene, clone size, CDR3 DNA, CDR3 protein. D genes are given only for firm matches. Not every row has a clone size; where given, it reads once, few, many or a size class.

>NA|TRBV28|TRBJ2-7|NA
TGTGCCAGCAGTCAACCCGGGACTTCGGAGGTGCAGTACTTC
CASSQPGTSEVQYF
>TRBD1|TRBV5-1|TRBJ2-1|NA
TGCGCCAGCAGCAATAGGAGAGGGGGCTGGAATGAGCAGTTCTTC
CASSNRRGGWNEQFF
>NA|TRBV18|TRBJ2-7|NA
TGTGCCAGCTCACCAAGTATGAGGAAATGGGAGCAGTACTTC
CASSPSMRKWEQYF
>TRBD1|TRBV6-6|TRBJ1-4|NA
TGTGCCAGCAGCCCCGCAGGGGGTAATGAAAAACTGTTTTTT
CASSPAGGNEKLFF
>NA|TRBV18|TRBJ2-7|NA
TGTGCCAGCTCCGGGACGGTCTACGAGCAGTACTTC
CASSGTVYEQYF
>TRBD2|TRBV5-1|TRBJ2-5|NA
TGCGCCAGCAGCTTGGTAGCGGGGGGCGTGGAGACCCAGTACTTC
CASSLVAGGVETQYF
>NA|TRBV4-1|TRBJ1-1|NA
TGCGCCAGCAGCCAAGATTTCTGGAACACTGAAGCTTTCTTT
CASSQDFWNTEAFF
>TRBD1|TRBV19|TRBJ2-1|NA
TGTGCCAGTAGCCTCGACAGGGCCTCCTACAATGAGCAGTTCTTC
CASSLDRASYNEQFF
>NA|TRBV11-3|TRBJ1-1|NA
TGTGCCAGCAGCTCGGCGACCACCGGGAGCACTGAAGCTTTCTTT
CASSSATTGSTEAFF
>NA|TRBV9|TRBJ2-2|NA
TGTGCCAGCAGCCGGACGGTCACCGGGGAGCTGTTTTTT
CASSRTVTGELFF
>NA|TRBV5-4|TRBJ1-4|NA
TGTGCCAGCAGCTTGGGACGCCCTGCAACTAATGAAAAACTGTTTTTT
CASSLGRPATNEKLFF
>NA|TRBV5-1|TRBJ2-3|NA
TGCGCCAGCAGCTTGGAGGCCCGCACAGATACGCAGTATTTT
CASSLEARTDTQYF
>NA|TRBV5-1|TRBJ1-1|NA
TGCGCCAGCAGCTACTGGGGGGCGAACACTGAAGCTTTCTTT
CASSYWGANTEAFF
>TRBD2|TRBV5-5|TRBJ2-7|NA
TGTGCCAGCAGCTTGGGGGGGACTAGCATCTGGCAGTACTTC
CASSLGGTSIWQYF
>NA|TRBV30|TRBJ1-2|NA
TGTGCCTGGAGTGTTCTGGGGGCGCGAGGCTACACCTTC
CAWSVLGARGYTF
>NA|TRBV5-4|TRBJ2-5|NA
TGTGCCAGCAGCTTGGCCAGGGCGAATGAAGAGACCCAGTACTTC
CASSLARANEETQYF
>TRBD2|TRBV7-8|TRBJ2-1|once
TGTGCCAGCAGCTTAGTCAGGGAGGGGTACAATGAGCAGTTCTTC
CASSLVREGYNEQFF